This is a list of T cell receptor beta chains from one sample in a study of PD-1 blockade in classical Hodgkin lymphoma. Sequencing was performed with immunoSEQ multiplex PCR; in TCRdb, only in-frame clones are kept and a portion is missing. Among approximately 6,200 clones listed, roughly 86% were seen once. Sequences were derived from CD4+ T cells from blood, sampled before the fourth cycle of nivolumab. Receptors originate from a human donor with classical Hodgkin lymphoma. Both conserved end residues are part of each CDR3. The D gene is left open where the match is weak. Size tells how often a clone was seen (once, few, many) or the class of an expanded clone, and some rows leave it out.

d_call: TRBD2
clone_size: .
v_call: TRBV29-1
j_call: TRBJ2-1
cdr3_aa: CSVGGRVYNEQFF
cdr3_nt: TGCAGCGTGGGAGGGAGGGTTTACAATGAGCAGTTCTTC

d_call: TRBD2
clone_size: .
v_call: TRBV12-5
j_call: TRBJ2-1
cdr3_aa: CASGLAPGLAGGSSYNEQFF
cdr3_nt: TGTGCTAGTGGTTTGGCTCCGGGACTAGCGGGAGGGAGCTCCTACAATGAGCAGTTCTTC

d_call: .
clone_size: once
v_call: TRBV11-2
j_call: TRBJ2-7
cdr3_aa: CASSSIGRPEQYF
cdr3_nt: TGTGCCAGCAGCTCAATCGGGAGACCCGAGCAGTACTTC

d_call: TRBD2
clone_size: .
v_call: TRBV9
j_call: TRBJ2-1
cdr3_aa: CASSVALGVPGTSGGVVEQFF
cdr3_nt: TGTGCCAGCAGCGTAGCTCTCGGGGTCCCCGGGACTAGCGGGGGAGTGGTTGAGCAGTTCTTC

d_call: TRBD2
clone_size: .
v_call: TRBV6-4
j_call: TRBJ2-3
cdr3_aa: CASSQTLGLAGATQYF
cdr3_nt: TGTGCCAGCAGCCAGACCTTAGGACTAGCGGGGGCCACGCAGTATTTT

d_call: .
clone_size: .
v_call: TRBV6-1
j_call: TRBJ1-1
cdr3_aa: CASSEAWTEAFF
cdr3_nt: TGTGCCAGCAGTGAAGCGTGGACTGAAGCTTTCTTT

d_call: TRBD2
clone_size: .
v_call: TRBV10-2
j_call: TRBJ2-7
cdr3_aa: CASSERAGEPGEQYF
cdr3_nt: TGCGCCAGCAGTGAGAGGGCGGGAGAGCCTGGAGAGCAGTACTTC

d_call: TRBD2
clone_size: .
v_call: TRBV11-2
j_call: TRBJ2-3
cdr3_aa: CASRIAGPRDTQYF
cdr3_nt: TGTGCCAGCAGGATAGCGGGGCCTCGGGATACGCAGTATTTT

d_call: .
clone_size: .
v_call: TRBV6-5
j_call: TRBJ1-6
cdr3_aa: CASRAASSYNSPLHF
cdr3_nt: TGTGCCAGCAGAGCCGCTAGCTCCTATAATTCACCCCTCCACTTT

d_call: .
clone_size: .
v_call: TRBV19
j_call: TRBJ2-1
cdr3_aa: CASSIEVGAWGEQFF
cdr3_nt: TGTGCCAGTAGTATCGAGGTCGGGGCCTGGGGTGAGCAGTTCTTC

d_call: TRBD2
clone_size: .
v_call: TRBV6-1
j_call: TRBJ2-3
cdr3_aa: CASRPSGGSTDTQYF
cdr3_nt: TGTGCCAGCCGCCCTAGCGGGGGTAGCACAGATACGCAGTATTTT

d_call: TRBD1
clone_size: .
v_call: TRBV6-1
j_call: TRBJ2-7
cdr3_aa: CASSSPGTGGAEQYF
cdr3_nt: TGTGCCAGCAGTAGCCCCGGGACAGGGGGCGCTGAGCAGTACTTC